A selection of T cell receptor beta chains follows, all from one sample in a study of technical replicates of blood from a few donors. This table comes from immunoSEQ multiplex PCR, and its TCRdb copy is limited to in-frame clones, with some not included. The top ten hold about 0.19% of the sample, which has some 82,000 clones, 97% seen once. The specimen was T cells isolated from PBMCs. Receptor source: a human donor in good health. Both conserved end residues are trimmed from each CDR3.

>TRBV2
ASGRGGGERVYEQY
>TRBV5-1
ASSPSSGYEQY
>TRBV7-2
ASSQGLTYEQY
>TRBV14
ASSQDGRRTYYGYT
>TRBV14
ASSQSVSSYNEQF
>TRBV7-3
ASSRDRGTGELF
>TRBV11-3
ASSFVAGGYNEQF
>TRBV27
ASSSSGEPLKTQY
>TRBV6-1
ASRMGLKTF
>TRBV28
GVQRAPGYEQY
>TRBV5-5
ASSYRQGAGTDTQY
>TRBV14
ASSQVGQGISPLH
>TRBV11-2
ASSRGTSSYNEQF
>TRBV11-2
ASSLRTVFYEQY
>TRBV5-1
ASSLGFAPSSTDTQY
>TRBV2
ASKPSGGGYNEQF
>TRBV18
ASSPGWQTEAF
>TRBV20-1
SASHGNIQY
>TRBV27
ASLAGTGGTYEQY
>TRBV15
ATSPHRGRNEKLF
>TRBV25-1
ASVEGNLYNEQF
>TRBV18
ASSPIRGLAGDRNEQF
>TRBV28
ASIAGQLYNEQF
>TRBV5-4
ASSWGQEAFYGYT
>TRBV6-6
ASRRTSGSYEQY
>TRBV2
ASSRSGSPGQNSDAF
>TRBV5-1
ASSFIGALADTQY
>TRBV5-1
ASSLTSVDNEQF
>TRBV5-4
ASSLKDLGYGYT
>TRBV6-1
ASSEARRDGYT
>TRBV29-1
SVVMLTRGFTDTQY
>TRBV10-2
ASSTDSGNTIY
>TRBV28
ASSPQGVGAEAF
>TRBV6-5
ASKPGNSNNEQF
>TRBV6-5
ASSPDRVGTYGYT
>TRBV27
ASSLSSANYGYT
>TRBV5-1
ASSLASQYNSPLH
>TRBV5-1
ASSPTSSGGTDTQY
>TRBV14
ASRRGRGEKLF
>TRBV2
ASATEEKLF
>TRBV7-3
ASTLGLGVGNEQF
>TRBV5-1
ASSLEQGSGNTIY
>TRBV30
AWEGGTEAF
>TRBV6-6
ASGWGRSLLTDTQY
>TRBV19
ASRGEGGIGLQETQY
>TRBV29-1
SVEAPDRGPEAF
>TRBV27
ASSLGRGDTEAF
>TRBV19
ASSIGGAWRETQY
>TRBV29-1
SVDRDSQETQY
>TRBV18
ASSPPGTVNQPQH
>TRBV2
ASTDRDEQY
>TRBV2
ASSVWQGTTDTQY
>TRBV10-3
ASQAGGDTEAF
>TRBV27
ASSSLGTQY
>TRBV7-9
ASSPGHSYGYT
>TRBV4-1
ASSQDEGGLVSSGSYEQY